This T cell receptor beta chain derives from a study of T cell responses to AZD1222 COVID-19 vaccine. Overall study results and limits: Donors were chiefly white British, with a greater number of females, and clonal diversity was perhaps underestimated. It was only 6 or 7 AZD1222 recipients who were seropositive at baseline. Regions 160-218 and 743-854 held dominance among vaccine-associated CD4 TCRs, which spanned spike. Regions left unmutated in variants are reportedly the target of nearly half of spike-specific TCRs.

Sequencing used immunoSEQ multiplex PCR; TCRdb keeps in-frame clones, though not all of them. The sample lists more than 55,000 clones; 70% to 80% were seen once. The germline V gene encodes CDR1 WNHNN and CDR2 SYGVQD (reference sequence). V dropped 0 bases and J dropped 6; count of bases not matched to a gene: 6. The CDR3 spans 16 residues. This clone was seen a single time. Its antigen is still unknown. The sequence derives from an adult who received the AZD1222 COVID-19 vaccine. The sequencing here drew on peripheral blood, taken 28 days after the second AZD1222 dose. This chain connects TRBV10-1 to TRBJ2-3, with 10 bases lining up with TRBD2. The CDR3 region has the DNA TGCGCCAGCAGTGAGTCTAGCGGGGGGCCCCCGGATACGCAGTATTTT. As protein: CASSESSGGPPDTQYF.